These T cell receptor beta chains were read from a single sample in a study of CD8+ T cells in alopecia areata. Only in-frame clones appear in the TCRdb table, and some are missing; sequencing was by immunoSEQ multiplex PCR. The sample has some 45,000 clones, roughly 92% seen once; the top ten hold under 20%. Sequencing was performed on CD8+ T cells sorted from blood, taken at week 24, from a patient treated with tofacitinib. Receptors were obtained from a human donor with alopecia areata. Both conserved end residues are part of each CDR3. A D gene is named only where the DNA matches it firmly. Clone size is shown for a subset of rows, as once, few, many or a class of expanded clone.

j_call clone_size d_call v_call cdr3_aa cdr3_nt
TRBJ2-7 NA NA TRBV29-1 CSVEYEGDEFPYEQYF TGCAGCGTTGAATATGAAGGGGATGAATTCCCCTACGAGCAGTACTTC
TRBJ2-5 NA TRBD2 TRBV27 CASSLILAGGPYQETQYF TGTGCCAGCAGTTTAATCCTAGCGGGGGGGCCGTACCAAGAGACCCAGTACTTC
TRBJ2-1 NA NA TRBV27 CASTRDSTNNEQFF TGTGCCAGCACCCGGGACTCCACAAACAATGAGCAGTTCTTC
TRBJ1-2 once TRBD1 TRBV10-3 CAISETAGGGYTF TGTGCCATCAGTGAGACGGCAGGGGGAGGCTACACCTTC
TRBJ2-7 NA TRBD1 TRBV7-6 CASSVDRGTYEQYF TGTGCCAGCAGCGTCGACAGGGGAACCTACGAGCAGTACTTC
TRBJ2-1 NA NA TRBV7-2 CASSPQGYNEQFF TGTGCCAGCAGCCCCCAGGGGTACAATGAGCAGTTCTTC
TRBJ2-3 NA TRBD2 TRBV7-2 CASIPSGGTGDTQYF TGTGCCAGCATCCCTAGCGGGGGGACAGGGGATACGCAGTATTTT
TRBJ2-7 NA NA TRBV28 CASRDRDFPYEQYF TGTGCCAGCCGTGACAGGGACTTCCCCTACGAGCAGTACTTC
TRBJ2-6 NA NA TRBV7-3 CASSAPARLQSRANVLTF TGTGCCAGCAGCGCACCGGCACGCTTACAAAGTCGGGCCAACGTCCTGACTTTC
TRBJ2-5 NA TRBD1 TRBV6-5 CASSYSGQGETQYF TGTGCCAGCAGTTACTCGGGACAGGGAGAGACCCAGTACTTC
TRBJ2-7 NA NA TRBV9 CASSVAGVDEQYF TGTGCCAGCAGCGTAGCTGGGGTCGACGAGCAGTACTTC
TRBJ2-7 NA NA TRBV4-3 CASSQEGTHEQYF TGCGCCAGCAGCCAGGAGGGAACCCACGAGCAGTACTTC